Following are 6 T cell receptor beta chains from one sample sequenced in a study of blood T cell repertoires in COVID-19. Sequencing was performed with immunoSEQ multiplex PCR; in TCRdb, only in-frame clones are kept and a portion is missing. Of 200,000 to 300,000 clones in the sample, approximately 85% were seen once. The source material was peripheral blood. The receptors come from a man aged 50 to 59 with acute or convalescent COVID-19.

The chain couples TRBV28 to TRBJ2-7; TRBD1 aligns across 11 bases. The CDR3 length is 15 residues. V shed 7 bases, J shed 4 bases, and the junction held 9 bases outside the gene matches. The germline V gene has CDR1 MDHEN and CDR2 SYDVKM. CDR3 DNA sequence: TGTGCCAGCACCAACCCTGGGACAGGGGGATACGAGCAGTACTTC. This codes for CASTNPGTGGYEQYF.

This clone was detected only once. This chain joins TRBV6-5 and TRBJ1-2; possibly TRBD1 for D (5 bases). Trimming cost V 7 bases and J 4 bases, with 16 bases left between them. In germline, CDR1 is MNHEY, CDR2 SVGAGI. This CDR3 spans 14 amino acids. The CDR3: CASTTGGATYGYTF. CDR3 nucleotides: TGTGCCAGCACGACGGGGGGAGCCACCTATGGCTACACCTTC.

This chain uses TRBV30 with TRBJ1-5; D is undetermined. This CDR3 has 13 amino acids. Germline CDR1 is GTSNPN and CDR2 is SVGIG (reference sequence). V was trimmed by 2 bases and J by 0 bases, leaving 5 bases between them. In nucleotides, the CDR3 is TGTGCCTGGAGTTGGAGTAGCAATCAGCCCCAGCATTTT. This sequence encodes CAWSWSSNQPQHF. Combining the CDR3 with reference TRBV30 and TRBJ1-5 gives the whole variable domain SQTIHQWPATLVQPVGSPLSLECTVEGTSNPNLYWYRQAAGRGLQLLFYSVGIGQISSEVPQNLSASRPQDRQFILSSKKLLLSDSGFYLCAWSWSSNQPQHFGDGTRLSIL.

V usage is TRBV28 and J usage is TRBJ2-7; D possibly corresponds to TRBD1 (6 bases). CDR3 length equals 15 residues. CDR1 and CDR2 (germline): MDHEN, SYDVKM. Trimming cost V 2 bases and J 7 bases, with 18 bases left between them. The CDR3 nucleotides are TGTGCCAGCAGTTTAGAAGGGCAGGGGTTGAGGGAGCAGTACTTC. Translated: CASSLEGQGLREQYF.

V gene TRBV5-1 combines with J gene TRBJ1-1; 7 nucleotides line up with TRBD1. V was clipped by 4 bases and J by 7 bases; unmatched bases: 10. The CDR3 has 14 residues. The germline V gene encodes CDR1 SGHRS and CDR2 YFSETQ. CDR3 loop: CASSPFEGAGEAFF. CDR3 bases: TGCGCCAGCAGCCCATTCGAGGGGGCGGGTGAAGCTTTCTTT.

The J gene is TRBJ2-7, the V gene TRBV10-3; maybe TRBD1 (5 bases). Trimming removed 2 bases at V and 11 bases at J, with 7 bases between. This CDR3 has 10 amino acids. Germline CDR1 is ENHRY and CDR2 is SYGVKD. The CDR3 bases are TGTGCCATCAGTGAGCAGGGTAAGTACTTC. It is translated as CAISEQGKYF.